This TCR beta chain is drawn from a study of post-analysis software for immune sequencing data. Study in general: As for disease course, relapsing-remitting, secondary progressive and progressive-relapsing multiple sclerosis were all included. Study-wide results and caveats: F-measure co-clustering was strong for batch-matched samples. When compared against controls, multiple sclerosis patients showed significantly lower normalized Chao1 diversity. About five TRBV segments were more frequent in patients than controls; TRBV5-6, TRBV5-1 and TRBV20-1 belonged to this group.

Each TCR beta cDNA library carried unique molecular identifiers. A single record per CDR3 protein comes from TCRdb applying MiXCR to the PCR reads. The sample has about 770,000 distinct CDR3 sequences; 35% to 55% are singletons. As to this clonotype: Its antigen is not identified.

Trimming removed 1 base from V and 0 bases from J, with 7 bases in between. Germline V gene lookup returns CDR1 SGHTA and CDR2 FQGNSA. The length of the CDR3 is 15 residues. This clonotype was sampled from a girl aged 5 to 17 with multiple sclerosis. The genes are TRBV7-2 and TRBJ2-1; possibly TRBD1 or TRBD2 for D (5 bases each). The sequenced sample consisted of blood. For the CDR3, the DNA is TGTGCCAGCAGCTTAGTGGGGGACTCCTACAATGAGCAGTTCTTC. Translation: CASSLVGDSYNEQFF. Full variable domain (missing parts from reference TRBV7-2 and TRBJ2-1): GAGVSQSPSNKVTEKGKDVELRCDPISGHTALYWYRQSLGQGLEFLIYFQGNSAPDKSGLPSDRFSAERTGGSVSTLTIQRTQQEDSAVYLCASSLVGDSYNEQFFGPGTRLTVL.